This T cell receptor beta chain was sequenced in a study of blood T cell repertoires in COVID-19. Looking at the study overall: Italy, Spain and the United States were the sources of the convalescent and acute COVID-19 samples. PBMCs, B-cell-depleted T cells, or T cells were the source of the cDNA or gDNA that made up the material.

V was clipped by 2 bases and J by 5 bases; unmatched bases: 11. Per the germline V gene, CDR1 is SGHAT and CDR2 is FQNNGV. The CDR3 length is 17 residues. In the original analysis: Amplification from reference gene primers served as the basis for estimated nucleated cell counts. Method: immunoSEQ multiplex PCR; TCRdb's copy keeps in-frame clones and lacks some. From that table come the V and J calls and clone size; the DNA was used to work out D and trimming. The sample includes 15,000 to 17,000 clones, around four fifths of them seen just once. The V and J genes are TRBV11-2 and TRBJ2-2; TRBD1 aligns across 7 bases. The sequence was obtained from a man older than 75 with active or convalescent COVID-19. Material: peripheral blood. The CDR3 sequence: CASSLSFVTGSTGELFF. The CDR3 DNA reads TGTGCCAGCAGCTTATCTTTTGTGACAGGGAGTACCGGGGAGCTGTTTTTT.